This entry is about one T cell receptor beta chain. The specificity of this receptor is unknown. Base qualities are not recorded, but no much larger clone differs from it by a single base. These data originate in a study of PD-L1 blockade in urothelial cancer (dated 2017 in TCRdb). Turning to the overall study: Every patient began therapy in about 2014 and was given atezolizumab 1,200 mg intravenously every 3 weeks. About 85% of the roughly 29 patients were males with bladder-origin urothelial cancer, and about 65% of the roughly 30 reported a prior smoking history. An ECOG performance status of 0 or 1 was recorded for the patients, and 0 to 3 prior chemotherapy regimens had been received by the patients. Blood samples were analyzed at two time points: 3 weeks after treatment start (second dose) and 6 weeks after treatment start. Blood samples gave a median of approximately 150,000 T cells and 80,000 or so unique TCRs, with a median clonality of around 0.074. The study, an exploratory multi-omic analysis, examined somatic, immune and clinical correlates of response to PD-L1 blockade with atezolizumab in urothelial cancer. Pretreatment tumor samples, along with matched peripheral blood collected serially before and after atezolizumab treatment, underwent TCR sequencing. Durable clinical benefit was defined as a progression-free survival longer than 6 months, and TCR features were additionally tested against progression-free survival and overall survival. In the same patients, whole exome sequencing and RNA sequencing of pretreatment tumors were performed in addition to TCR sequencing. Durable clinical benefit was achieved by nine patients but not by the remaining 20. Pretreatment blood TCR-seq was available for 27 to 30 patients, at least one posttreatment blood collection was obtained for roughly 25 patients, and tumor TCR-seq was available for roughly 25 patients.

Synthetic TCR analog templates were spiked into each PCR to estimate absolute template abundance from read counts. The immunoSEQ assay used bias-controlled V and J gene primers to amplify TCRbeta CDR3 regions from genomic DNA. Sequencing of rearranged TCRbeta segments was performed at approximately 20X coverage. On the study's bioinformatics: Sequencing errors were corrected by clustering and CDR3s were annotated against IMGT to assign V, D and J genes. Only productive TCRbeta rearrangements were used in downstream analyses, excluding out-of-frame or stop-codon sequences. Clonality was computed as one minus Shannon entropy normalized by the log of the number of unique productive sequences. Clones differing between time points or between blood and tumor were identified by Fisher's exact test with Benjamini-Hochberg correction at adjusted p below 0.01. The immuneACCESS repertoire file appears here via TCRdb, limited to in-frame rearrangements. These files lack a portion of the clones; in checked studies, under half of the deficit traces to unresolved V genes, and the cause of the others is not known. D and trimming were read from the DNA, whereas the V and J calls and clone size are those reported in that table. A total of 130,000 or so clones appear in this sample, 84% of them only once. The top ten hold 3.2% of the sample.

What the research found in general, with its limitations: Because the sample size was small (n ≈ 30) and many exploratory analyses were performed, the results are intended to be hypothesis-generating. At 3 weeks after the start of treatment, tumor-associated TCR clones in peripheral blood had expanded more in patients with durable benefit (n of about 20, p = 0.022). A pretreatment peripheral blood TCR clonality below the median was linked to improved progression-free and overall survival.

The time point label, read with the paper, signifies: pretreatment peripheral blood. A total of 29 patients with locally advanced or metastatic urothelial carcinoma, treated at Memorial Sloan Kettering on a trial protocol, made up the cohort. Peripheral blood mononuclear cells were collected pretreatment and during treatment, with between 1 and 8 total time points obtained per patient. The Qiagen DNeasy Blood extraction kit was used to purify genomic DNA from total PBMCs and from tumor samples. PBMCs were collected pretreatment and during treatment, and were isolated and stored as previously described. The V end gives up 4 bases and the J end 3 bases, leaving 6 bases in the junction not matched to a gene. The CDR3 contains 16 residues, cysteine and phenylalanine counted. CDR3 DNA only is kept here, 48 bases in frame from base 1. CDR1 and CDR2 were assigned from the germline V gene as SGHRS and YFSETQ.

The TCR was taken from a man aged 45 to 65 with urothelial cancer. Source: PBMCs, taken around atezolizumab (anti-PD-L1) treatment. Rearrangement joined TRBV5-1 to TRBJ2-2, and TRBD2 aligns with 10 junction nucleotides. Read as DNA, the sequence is TGCGCCAGCAGCGTTCTAGCGGGAGACGACACCGGGGAGCTGTTTTTT. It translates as CASSVLAGDDTGELFF. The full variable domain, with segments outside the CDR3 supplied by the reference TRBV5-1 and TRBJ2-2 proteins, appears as KAGVTQTPRYLIKTRGQQVTLSCSPISGHRSVSWYQQTPGQGLQFLFEYFSETQRNKGNFPGRFSGRQFSNSRSEMNVSTLELGDSALYLCASSVLAGDDTGELFFGEGSRLTVL.